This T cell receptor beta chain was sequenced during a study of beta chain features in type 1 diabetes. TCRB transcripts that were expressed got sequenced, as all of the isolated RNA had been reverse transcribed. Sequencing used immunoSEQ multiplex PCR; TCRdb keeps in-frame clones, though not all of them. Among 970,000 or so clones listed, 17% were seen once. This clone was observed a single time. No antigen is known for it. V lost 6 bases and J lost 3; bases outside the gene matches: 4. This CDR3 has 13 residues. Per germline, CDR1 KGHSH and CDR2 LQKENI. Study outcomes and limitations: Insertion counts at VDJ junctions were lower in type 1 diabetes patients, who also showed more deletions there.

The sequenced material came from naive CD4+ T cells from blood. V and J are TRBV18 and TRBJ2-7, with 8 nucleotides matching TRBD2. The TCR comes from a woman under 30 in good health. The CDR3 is CASSHTSGYEQYF. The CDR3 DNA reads TGTGCCAGCTCCCACACTAGCGGCTACGAGCAGTACTTC.